This TCR beta chain was obtained from a study of cytomegalovirus exposure and HLA in healthy donors. Study-level results: Earlier analysis looked at TCR beta V segments, and most were productive about 90% or about 30% of the time. Generally TCR sequences proved uncommon, though certain public TCRs appeared in numerous donors.

This clone came up a few times. The antigen is not known. The CDR3 runs 13 residues. Trimming removed 5 bases from V and 7 bases from J, with 14 bases in between. Per the germline V gene, CDR1 is SGHAT and CDR2 is FQNNGV. Use of 60 Vbeta and 13 Jbeta primers characterized the PCR. Study processing details: Counted up in a later analysis, unique TCR beta chains came to approximately 83 million, with around 12 million shared. Repertoires were generated with immunoSEQ multiplex PCR, while TCRdb's copy carries only in-frame clones and drops some. D and trimming come from the DNA, and the V and J calls and clone size come from that table. Seen here are some 180,000 clones, roughly a tenth observed once, and the top ten hold 1% to 1.5%.

The specimen sequenced was PBMCs. This TCR was sampled from a woman aged 30 to 39 in good health and CMV-seropositive. This chain joins TRBV11-2 and TRBJ1-2; D unresolved. This CDR3 reads CASSHGGVGGYTF. CDR3 nucleotide sequence: TGTGCCAGCAGCCACGGAGGAGTTGGTGGCTACACCTTC.